The TCR beta chain described here comes from a study of identical twins. J gave up 4 bases and V 5 bases, and 15 bases lay outside the gene matches. CDR3 length equals 17 residues. Germline assignment: CDR1 SGHAT and CDR2 FQNNGV. TCRdb independently ran MiXCR on the 5' RACE reads; one entry per CDR3 protein. The sample gives 450,000 or so distinct CDR3 sequences, approximately 14% of which show up once; around 0.57% is in the top ten. The data also belong to a second study, concerning yellow fever vaccine responses in identical twins.

The sequencing input was CD4+ T cells sorted from blood. This chain uses TRBV11-2 with TRBJ2-7, with 9 bases lining up with TRBD1. This TCR was recovered from a woman between 18 and 30 years old in good health. CDR3: CASSPSPRPGQGYEQYF. DNA for the CDR3: TGTGCCAGCAGCCCCTCCCCCCGGCCGGGACAGGGTTACGAGCAGTACTTC.